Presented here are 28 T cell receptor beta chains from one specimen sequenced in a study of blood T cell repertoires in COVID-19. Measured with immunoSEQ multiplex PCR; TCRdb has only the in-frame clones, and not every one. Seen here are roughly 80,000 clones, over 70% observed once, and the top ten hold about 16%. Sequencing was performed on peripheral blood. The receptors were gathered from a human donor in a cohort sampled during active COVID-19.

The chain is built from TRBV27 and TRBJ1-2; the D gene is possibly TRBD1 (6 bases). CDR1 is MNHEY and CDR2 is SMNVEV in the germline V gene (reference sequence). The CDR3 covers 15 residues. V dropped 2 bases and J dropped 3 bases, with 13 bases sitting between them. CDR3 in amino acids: CASSLVSGGHYGYTF. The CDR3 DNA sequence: TGTGCCAGCAGTTTAGTCAGCGGGGGCCACTATGGCTACACCTTC.

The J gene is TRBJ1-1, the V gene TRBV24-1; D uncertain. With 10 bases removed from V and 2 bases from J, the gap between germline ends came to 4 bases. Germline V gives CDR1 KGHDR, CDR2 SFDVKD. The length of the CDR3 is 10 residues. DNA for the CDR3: TGTGCCACTCAAAACACTGAAGCTTTCTTT. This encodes CATQNTEAFF.

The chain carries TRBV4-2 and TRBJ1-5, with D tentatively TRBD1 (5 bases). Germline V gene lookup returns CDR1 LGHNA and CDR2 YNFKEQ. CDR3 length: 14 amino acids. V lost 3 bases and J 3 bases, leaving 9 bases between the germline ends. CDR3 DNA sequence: TGTGCCAGCAGCCAGGACACGTTCAATCAGCCCCAGCATTTT. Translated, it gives CASSQDTFNQPQHF.

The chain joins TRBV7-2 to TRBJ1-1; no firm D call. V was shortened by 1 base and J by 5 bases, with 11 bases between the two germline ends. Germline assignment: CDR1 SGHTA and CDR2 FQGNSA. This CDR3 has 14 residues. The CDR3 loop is CASSLGMRDTEAFF. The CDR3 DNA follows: TGTGCCAGCAGCTTAGGAATGAGGGATACTGAAGCTTTCTTT.

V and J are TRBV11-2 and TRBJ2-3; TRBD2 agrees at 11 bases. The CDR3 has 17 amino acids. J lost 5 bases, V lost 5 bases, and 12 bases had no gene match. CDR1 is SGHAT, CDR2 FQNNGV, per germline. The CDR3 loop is CASSPTGTSGAGDTQYF. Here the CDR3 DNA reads TGTGCCAGCAGCCCGACCGGGACTAGCGGTGCAGGAGATACGCAGTATTTT.

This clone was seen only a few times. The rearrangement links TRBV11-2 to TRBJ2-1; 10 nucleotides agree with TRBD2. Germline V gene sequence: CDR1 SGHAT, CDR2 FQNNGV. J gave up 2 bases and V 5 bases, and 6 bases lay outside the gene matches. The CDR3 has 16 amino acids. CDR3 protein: CASSTSGGVTYNEQFF. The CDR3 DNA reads TGTGCCAGCAGCACCAGCGGGGGGGTTACCTACAATGAGCAGTTCTTC.

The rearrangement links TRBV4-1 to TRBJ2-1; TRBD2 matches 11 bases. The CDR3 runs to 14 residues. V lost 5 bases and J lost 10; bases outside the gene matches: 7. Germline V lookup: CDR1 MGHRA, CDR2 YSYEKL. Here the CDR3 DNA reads TGCGCCAGCAGCTTTAGCGGGGGGGCCGGGGAGCAGTTCTTC. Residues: CASSFSGGAGEQFF.

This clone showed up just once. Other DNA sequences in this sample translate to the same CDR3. The CDR3 region has the DNA TGTGCCAGCAGCGTTCTAGGTCAGGGGACTGAAGCTTTCTTT. This translates into CASSVLGQGTEAFF. The V and J genes are TRBV9 and TRBJ1-1, with a possible D match to TRBD1 (6 bases). The ends were cut back, 2 bases at V and 5 bases at J, with 13 bases in the middle. Germline values: CDR1 SGDLS, CDR2 YYNGEE. The CDR3 length is 14 residues.

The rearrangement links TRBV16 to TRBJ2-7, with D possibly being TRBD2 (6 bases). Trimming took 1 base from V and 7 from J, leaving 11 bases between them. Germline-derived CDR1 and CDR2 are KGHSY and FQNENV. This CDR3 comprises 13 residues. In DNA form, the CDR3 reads TGTGCCAGCAGCCAATTTGGAGGGGAGGAGCAGTACGTC. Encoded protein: CASSQFGGEEQYV.

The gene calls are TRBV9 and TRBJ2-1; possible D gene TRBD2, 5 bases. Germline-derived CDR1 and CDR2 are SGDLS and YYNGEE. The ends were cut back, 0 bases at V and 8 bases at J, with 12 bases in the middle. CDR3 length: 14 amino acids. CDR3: CASSVGLSPYEQFF. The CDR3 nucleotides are TGTGCCAGCAGCGTAGGACTATCCCCCTATGAGCAGTTCTTC.

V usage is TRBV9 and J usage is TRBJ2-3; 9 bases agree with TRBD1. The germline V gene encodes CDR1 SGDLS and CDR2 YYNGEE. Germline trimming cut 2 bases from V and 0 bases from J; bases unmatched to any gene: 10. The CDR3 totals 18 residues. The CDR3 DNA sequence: TGTGCCAGCAGCGTGGGACAGGGCGGCGCTCGTAGCACAGATACGCAGTATTTT. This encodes CASSVGQGGARSTDTQYF.

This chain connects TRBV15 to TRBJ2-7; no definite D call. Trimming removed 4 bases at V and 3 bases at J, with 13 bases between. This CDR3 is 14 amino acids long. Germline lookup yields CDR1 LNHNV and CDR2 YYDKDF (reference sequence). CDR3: CATSKEALYYEQYF. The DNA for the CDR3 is TGTGCCACCAGCAAAGAGGCCCTTTACTACGAGCAGTACTTC.

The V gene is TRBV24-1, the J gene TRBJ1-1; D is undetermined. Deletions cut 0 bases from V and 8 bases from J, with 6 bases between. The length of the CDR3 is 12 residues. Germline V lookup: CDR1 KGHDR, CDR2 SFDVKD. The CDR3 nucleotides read TGTGCCACCAGTGATTTGAAACACGAAGCTTTCTTT. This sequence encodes CATSDLKHEAFF.

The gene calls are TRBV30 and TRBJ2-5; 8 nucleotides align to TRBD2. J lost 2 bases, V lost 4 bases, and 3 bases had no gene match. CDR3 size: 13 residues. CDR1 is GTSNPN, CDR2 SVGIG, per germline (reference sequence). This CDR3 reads CAWTGGVQETQYF. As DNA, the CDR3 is TGTGCCTGGACGGGAGGGGTACAAGAGACCCAGTACTTC.

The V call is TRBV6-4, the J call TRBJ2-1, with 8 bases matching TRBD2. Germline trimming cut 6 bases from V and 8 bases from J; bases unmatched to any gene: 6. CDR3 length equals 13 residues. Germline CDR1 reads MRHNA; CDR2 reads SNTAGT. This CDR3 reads CASSPGLGYEQFF. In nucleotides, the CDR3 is TGTGCCAGCAGCCCGGGACTAGGCTATGAGCAGTTCTTC.

In nucleotides, the CDR3 is TGTGCCAGTAGTATGCATCAGGGCCCCAACACTGAAGCTTTCTTT. Its protein is CASSMHQGPNTEAFF. The chain recombines TRBV19 with TRBJ1-1, with D possibly TRBD1 on 5 matching bases. Germline V gives CDR1 LNHDA, CDR2 SQIVND (reference sequence). The CDR3 length is 15 residues. V lost 3 bases and J 2 bases, leaving 13 bases between the germline ends.

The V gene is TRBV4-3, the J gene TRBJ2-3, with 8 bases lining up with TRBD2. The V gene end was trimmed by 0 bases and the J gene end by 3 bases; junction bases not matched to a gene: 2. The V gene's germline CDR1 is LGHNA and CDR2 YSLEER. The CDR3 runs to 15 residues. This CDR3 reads CASSQDRGGTDTQYF. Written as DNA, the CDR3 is TGCGCCAGCAGCCAAGACCGGGGGGGGACAGATACGCAGTATTTT.

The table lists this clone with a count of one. The CDR3: CSASIGQGYRQPQHF. CDR3 coding DNA: TGCAGTGCTAGTATAGGACAGGGATATCGTCAGCCCCAGCATTTT. This chain connects TRBV20-1 to TRBJ1-5; TRBD1 aligns across 8 bases. The germline V gene encodes CDR1 DFQATT and CDR2 SNEGSKA (reference sequence). V lost 3 bases to trimming and J lost 6 bases; unmatched junction nucleotides: 10. The CDR3 extends over 15 amino acids.

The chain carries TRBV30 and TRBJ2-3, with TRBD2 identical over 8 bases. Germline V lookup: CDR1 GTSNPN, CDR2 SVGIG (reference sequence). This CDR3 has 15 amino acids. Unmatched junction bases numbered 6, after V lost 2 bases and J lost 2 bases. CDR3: CAWSPLAEYTDTQYF. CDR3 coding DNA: TGTGCCTGGAGTCCACTAGCGGAGTACACAGATACGCAGTATTTT.

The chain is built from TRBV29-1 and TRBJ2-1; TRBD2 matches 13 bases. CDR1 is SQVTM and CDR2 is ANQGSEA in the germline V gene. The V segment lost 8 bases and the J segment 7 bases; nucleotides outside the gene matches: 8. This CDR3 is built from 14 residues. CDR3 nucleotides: TGCAGCCTTAGGGGGACTAGCGGGACTAATGAGCAGTTCTTC. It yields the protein CSLRGTSGTNEQFF.

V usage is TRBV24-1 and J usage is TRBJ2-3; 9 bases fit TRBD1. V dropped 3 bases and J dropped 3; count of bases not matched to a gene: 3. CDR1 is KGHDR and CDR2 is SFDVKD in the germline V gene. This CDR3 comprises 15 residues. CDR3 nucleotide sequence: TGTGCCACCAGTGATGTGACAGGGGGAACAGATACGCAGTATTTT. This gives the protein CATSDVTGGTDTQYF.

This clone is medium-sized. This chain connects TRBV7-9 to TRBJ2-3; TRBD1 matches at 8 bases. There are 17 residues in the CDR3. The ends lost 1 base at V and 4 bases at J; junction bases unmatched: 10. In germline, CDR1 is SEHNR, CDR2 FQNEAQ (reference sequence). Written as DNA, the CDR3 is TGTGCCAGCAGCTTAGAAGACAGGGGACGAACGGCAGATACGCAGTATTTT. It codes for CASSLEDRGRTADTQYF.

CDR3 nucleotide sequence: TGCAGCGTTGTCTCCCCCGTAGGGGGACAGGGGGCGATCGACACTGAAGCTTTCTTT. As protein: CSVVSPVGGQGAIDTEAFF. V and J are TRBV29-1 and TRBJ1-1, with 12 nucleotides matching TRBD1. There are 19 residues in the CDR3. Germline V gene data show CDR1 as SQVTM and CDR2 as ANQGSEA. The V segment lost 4 bases and the J segment 3 bases; nucleotides outside the gene matches: 18. Complete variable domain (other parts from reference TRBV29-1 and TRBJ1-1): SAVISQKPSRDICQRGTSLTIQCQVDSQVTMMFWYRQQPGQSLTLIATANQGSEATYESGFVIDKFPISRPNLTFSTLTVSNMSPEDSSIYLCSVVSPVGGQGAIDTEAFFGQGTRLTVV.

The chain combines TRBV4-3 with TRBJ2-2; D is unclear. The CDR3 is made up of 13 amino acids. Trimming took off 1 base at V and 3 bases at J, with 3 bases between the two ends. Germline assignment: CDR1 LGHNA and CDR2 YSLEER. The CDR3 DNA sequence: TGCGCCAGCAGCCAAGCGGACACCGGGGAGCTGTTTTTT. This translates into CASSQADTGELFF.

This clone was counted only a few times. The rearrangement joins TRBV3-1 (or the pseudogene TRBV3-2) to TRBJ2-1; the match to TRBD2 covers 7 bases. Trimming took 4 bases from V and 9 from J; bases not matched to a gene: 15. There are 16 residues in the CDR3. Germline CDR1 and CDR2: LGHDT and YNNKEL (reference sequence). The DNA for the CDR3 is TGTGCCAGCAGCCTGTTCCCGAGGAGCGGGGCCTCTGAGCAGTTCTTC. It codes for CASSLFPRSGASEQFF.

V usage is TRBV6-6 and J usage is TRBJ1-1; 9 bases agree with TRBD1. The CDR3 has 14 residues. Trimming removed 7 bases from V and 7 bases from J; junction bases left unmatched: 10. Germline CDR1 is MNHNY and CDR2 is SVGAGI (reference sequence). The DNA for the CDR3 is TGTGCCAGCACCTACGGGACAGGGTTTGATGAAGCTTTCTTT. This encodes CASTYGTGFDEAFF.

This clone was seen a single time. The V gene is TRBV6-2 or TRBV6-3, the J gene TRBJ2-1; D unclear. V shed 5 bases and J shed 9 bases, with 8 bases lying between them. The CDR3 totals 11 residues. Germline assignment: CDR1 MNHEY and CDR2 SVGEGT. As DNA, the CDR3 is TGTGCCAGCAGTCTAGGTGTTGAGCAGTTCTTC. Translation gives CASSLGVEQFF.

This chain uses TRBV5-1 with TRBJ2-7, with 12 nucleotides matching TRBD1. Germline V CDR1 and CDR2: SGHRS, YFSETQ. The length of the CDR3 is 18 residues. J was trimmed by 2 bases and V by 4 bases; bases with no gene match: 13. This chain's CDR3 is CASSRGQGAPLPPYEQYF. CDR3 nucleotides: TGCGCCAGCAGCCGGGGACAGGGGGCACCTCTACCCCCCTACGAGCAGTACTTC.